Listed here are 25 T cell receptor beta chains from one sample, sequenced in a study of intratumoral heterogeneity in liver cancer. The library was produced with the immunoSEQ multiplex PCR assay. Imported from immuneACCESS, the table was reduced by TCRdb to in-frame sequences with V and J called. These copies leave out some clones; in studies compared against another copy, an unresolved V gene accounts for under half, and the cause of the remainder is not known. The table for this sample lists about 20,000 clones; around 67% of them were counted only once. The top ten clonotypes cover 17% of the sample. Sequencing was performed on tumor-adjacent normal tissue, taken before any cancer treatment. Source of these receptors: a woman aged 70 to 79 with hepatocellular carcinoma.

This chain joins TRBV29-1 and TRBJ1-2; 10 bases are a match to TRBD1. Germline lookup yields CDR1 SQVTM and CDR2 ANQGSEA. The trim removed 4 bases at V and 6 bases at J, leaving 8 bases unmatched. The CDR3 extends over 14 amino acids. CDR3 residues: CSVGMGQGPDGYTF. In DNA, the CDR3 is TGCAGCGTTGGGATGGGACAGGGGCCCGATGGCTACACCTTC.

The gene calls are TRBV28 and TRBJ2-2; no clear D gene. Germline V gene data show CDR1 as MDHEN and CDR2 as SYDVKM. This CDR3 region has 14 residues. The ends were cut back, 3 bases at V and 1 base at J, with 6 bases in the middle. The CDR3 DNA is TGTGCCAGCAGTTTTGGCGGGAACACCGGGGAGCTGTTTTTT. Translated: CASSFGGNTGELFF.

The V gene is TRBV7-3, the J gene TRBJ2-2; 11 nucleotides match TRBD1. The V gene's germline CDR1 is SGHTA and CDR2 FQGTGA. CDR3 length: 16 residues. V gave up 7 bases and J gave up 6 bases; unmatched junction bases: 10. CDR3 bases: TGTGCCAGCACACAGGGGACAGGGGGTAAATCCGGGGAGCTGTTTTTT. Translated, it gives CASTQGTGGKSGELFF.

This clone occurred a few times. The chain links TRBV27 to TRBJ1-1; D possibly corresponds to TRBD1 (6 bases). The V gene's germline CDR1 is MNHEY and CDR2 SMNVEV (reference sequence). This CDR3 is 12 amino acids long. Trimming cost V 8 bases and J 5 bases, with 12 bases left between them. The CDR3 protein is CASREGGTEAFF. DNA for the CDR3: TGTGCCAGCCGCGAGGGGGGGACTGAAGCTTTCTTT.

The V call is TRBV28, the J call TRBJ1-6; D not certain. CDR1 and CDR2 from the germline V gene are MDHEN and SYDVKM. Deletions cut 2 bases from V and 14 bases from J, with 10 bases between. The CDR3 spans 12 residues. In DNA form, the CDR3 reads TGTGCCAGCAGTTTACCCCGTGGAGCCCTCCACTTT. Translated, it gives CASSLPRGALHF.

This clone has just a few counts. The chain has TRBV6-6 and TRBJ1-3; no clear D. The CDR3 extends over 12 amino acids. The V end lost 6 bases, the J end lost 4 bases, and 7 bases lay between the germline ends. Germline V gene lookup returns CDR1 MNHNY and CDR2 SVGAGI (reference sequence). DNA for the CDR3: TGTGCCAGCAGCTTATCCGGAAACACCATATATTTT. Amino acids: CASSLSGNTIYF.

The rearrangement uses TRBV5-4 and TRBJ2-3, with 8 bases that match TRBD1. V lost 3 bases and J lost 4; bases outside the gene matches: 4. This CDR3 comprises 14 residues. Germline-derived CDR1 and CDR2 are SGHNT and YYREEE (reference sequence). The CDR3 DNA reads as TGTGCCAGCAGCTCTGGACAGGGCGCAGATACGCAGTATTTT. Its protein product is CASSSGQGADTQYF.

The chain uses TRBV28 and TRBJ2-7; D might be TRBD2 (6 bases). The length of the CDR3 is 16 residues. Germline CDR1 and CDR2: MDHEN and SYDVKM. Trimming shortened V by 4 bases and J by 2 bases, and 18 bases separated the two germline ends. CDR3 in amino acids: CASSSHRLALTYEQYF. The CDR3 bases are TGTGCCAGCAGTTCCCACCGCCTAGCGCTTACCTACGAGCAGTACTTC.

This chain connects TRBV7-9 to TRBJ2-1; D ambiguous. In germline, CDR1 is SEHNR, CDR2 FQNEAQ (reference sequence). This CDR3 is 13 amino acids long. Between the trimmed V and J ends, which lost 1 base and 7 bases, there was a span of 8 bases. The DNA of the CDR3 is TGTGCCAGCAGCTTAGGCCCACGAAATGAGCAGTTCTTC. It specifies CASSLGPRNEQFF.

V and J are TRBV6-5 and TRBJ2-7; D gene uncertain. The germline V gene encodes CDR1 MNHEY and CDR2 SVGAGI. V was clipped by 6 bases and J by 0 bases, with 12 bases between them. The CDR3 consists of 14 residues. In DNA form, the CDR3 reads TGTGCCAGCAGGCCCGGATTTGACTCCTACGAGCAGTACTTC. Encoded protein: CASRPGFDSYEQYF.

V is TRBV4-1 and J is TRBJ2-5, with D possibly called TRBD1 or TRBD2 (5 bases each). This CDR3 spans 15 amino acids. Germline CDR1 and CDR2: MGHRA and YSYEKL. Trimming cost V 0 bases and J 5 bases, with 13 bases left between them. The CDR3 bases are TGCGCCAGCAGCCAAGAAGGGGACCCTGGGGAGACCCAGTACTTC. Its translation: CASSQEGDPGETQYF.

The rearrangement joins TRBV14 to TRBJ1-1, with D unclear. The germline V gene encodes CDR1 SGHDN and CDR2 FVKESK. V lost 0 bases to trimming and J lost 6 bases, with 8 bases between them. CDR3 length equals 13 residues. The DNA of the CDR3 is TGTGCCAGCAGCCAAGACTTGGGAGCTGAAGCTTTCTTT. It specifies CASSQDLGAEAFF.

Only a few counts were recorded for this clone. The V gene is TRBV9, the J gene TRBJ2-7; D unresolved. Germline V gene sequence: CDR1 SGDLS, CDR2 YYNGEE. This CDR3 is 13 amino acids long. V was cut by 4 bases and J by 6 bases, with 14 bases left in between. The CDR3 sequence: CASSSLRHSEQYF. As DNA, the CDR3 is TGTGCCAGCAGCTCCCTTCGACACAGCGAGCAGTACTTC.

The CDR3 loop is CASKRKQNYVGEKLFF. The CDR3 coding sequence is TGTGCCTCCAAGAGGAAACAGAACTACGTCGGGGAAAAACTGTTTTTT. The V and J genes are TRBV19 and TRBJ1-4; D unclear. With 11 bases removed from V and 8 bases from J, the gap between germline ends came to 27 bases. The CDR3 sequence is 16 residues long. Germline lookup yields CDR1 LNHDA and CDR2 SQIVND (reference sequence).

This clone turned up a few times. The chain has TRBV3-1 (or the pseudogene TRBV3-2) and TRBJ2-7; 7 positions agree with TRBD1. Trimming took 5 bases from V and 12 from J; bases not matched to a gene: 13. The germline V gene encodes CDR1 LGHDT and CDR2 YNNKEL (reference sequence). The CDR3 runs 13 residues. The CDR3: CASSDIGQASPYF. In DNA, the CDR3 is TGTGCCAGCAGCGATATCGGACAGGCCTCCCCGTACTTC.

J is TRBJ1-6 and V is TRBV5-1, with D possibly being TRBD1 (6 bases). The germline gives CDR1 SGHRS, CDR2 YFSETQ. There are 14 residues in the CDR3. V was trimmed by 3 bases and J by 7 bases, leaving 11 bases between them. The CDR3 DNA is TGCGCCAGCAGCTCAGGACAGTCGAATTCACCCCTCCACTTT. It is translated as CASSSGQSNSPLHF.

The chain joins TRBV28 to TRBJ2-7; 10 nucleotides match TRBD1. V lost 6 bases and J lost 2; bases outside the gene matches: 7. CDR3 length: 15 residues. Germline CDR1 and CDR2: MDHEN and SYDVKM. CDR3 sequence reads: CASSQPGQGTYEQYF. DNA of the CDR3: TGTGCCAGCAGCCAGCCGGGACAGGGGACCTACGAGCAGTACTTC.

CDR3 sequence: CASSFRGWEKLFF. CDR3 DNA: TGTGCCAGCAGTTTTCGGGGTTGGGAAAAACTGTTTTTT. The V call is TRBV28, the J call TRBJ1-4, with no clear D. In germline, CDR1 is MDHEN, CDR2 SYDVKM. CDR3 size: 13 residues. V was shortened by 3 bases and J by 8 bases, with 10 bases between the two germline ends.

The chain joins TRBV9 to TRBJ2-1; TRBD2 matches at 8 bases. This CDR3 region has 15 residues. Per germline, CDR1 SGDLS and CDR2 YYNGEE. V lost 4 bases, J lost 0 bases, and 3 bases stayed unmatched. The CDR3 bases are TGTGCCAGCAGCCTCAGCGGGAGCTCCTACAATGAGCAGTTCTTC. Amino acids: CASSLSGSSYNEQFF.

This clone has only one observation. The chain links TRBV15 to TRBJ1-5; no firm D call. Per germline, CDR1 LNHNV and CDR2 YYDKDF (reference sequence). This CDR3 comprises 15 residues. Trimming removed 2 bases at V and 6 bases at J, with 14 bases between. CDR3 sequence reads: CATSRQITLFQPQHF. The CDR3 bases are TGTGCCACCAGCAGACAAATCACTCTGTTTCAGCCCCAGCATTTT.

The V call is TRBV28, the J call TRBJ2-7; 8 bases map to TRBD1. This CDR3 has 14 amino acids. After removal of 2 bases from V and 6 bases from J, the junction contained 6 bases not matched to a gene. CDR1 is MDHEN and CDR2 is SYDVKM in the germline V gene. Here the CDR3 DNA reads TGTGCCAGCAGTTTAGGACAGGGAAGGGGCGAGCAGTACTTC. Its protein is CASSLGQGRGEQYF.

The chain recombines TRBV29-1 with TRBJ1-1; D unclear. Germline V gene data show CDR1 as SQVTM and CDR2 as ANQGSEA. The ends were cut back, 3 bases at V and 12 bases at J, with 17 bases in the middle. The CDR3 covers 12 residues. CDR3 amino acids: CSVDKTNTETFF. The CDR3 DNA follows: TGCAGCGTTGATAAGACTAACACTGAGACTTTCTTT.

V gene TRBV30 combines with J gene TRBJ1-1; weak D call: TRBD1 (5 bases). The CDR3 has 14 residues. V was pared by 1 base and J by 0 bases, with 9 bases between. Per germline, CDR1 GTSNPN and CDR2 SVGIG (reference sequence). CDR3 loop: CAWSGGNMNTEAFF. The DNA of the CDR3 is TGTGCCTGGAGTGGGGGGAACATGAACACTGAAGCTTTCTTT.

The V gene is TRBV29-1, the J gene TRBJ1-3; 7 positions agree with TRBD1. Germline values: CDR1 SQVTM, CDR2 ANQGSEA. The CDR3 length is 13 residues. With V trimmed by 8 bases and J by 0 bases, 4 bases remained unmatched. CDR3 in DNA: TGCAGCAGCCGGGACAGCTCTGGAAACACCATATATTTT. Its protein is CSSRDSSGNTIYF.

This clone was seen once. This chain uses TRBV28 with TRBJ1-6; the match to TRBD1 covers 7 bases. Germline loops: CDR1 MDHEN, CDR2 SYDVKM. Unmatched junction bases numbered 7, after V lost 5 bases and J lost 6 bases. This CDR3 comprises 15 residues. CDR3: CASSVPGQANSPLHF. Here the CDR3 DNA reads TGTGCCAGCAGTGTACCAGGACAGGCTAATTCACCCCTCCACTTT.